Below, one T cell receptor (beta chain) is given with its context. The data are from a study of T cell responses to AZD1222 COVID-19 vaccine. Study-level background: Second-dose intervals near 4 or 12 weeks were combined.

Clones were sequenced by immunoSEQ multiplex PCR, and TCRdb holds only the in-frame ones, with some missing. The repertoire includes around 200,000 clones, 80% to 90% of them detected once, and approximately 8% sits in the top ten. Trimming cost V 4 bases and J 1 base, with 16 bases left between them. The CDR3 is made up of 16 amino acids. Germline CDR1 is MNHNY and CDR2 is SVGAGI (reference sequence). The rearrangement joins TRBV6-6 to TRBJ1-1, with D possibly TRBD1 on 6 matching bases. This sample comprised peripheral blood, obtained on day 0 of AZD1222 vaccination. This receptor was identified in an adult in good health. This CDR3 is CASSFSGGRGNTEAFF. CDR3 nucleotides: TGTGCCAGCAGTTTCTCCGGGGGCAGAGGGAACACTGAAGCTTTCTTT.